This T cell receptor (beta chain) is drawn from a study of blood T cell repertoires in COVID-19. About the study: The origin of the acute and convalescent COVID-19 samples was the United States, Italy and Spain. T cells, B-cell-depleted T cells, or PBMCs supplied cDNA or gDNA.

Study processing details: Estimates of nucleated cell counts were drawn from the amplification of reference gene primers. Assay: immunoSEQ multiplex PCR; the TCRdb copy retains only in-frame clones and omits some. That table supplies the V and J calls and clone size; D and trimming were determined from the DNA. The table lists about 200,000 clones, about 85% of them singletons. The CDR3 has 14 residues. CDR1 and CDR2 from the germline V gene are PRHDT and FYEKMQ (reference sequence). Deletions cut 2 bases from V and 0 bases from J, with 2 bases between. This clonotype originated in a woman older than 75 with acute or convalescent COVID-19. The chain is built from TRBV13 and TRBJ2-6; D is unclear. What was sequenced was peripheral blood. The CDR3 bases are TGTGCCAGCAGCTTACGCTCTGGGGCCAACGTCCTGACTTTC. Amino acids: CASSLRSGANVLTF.